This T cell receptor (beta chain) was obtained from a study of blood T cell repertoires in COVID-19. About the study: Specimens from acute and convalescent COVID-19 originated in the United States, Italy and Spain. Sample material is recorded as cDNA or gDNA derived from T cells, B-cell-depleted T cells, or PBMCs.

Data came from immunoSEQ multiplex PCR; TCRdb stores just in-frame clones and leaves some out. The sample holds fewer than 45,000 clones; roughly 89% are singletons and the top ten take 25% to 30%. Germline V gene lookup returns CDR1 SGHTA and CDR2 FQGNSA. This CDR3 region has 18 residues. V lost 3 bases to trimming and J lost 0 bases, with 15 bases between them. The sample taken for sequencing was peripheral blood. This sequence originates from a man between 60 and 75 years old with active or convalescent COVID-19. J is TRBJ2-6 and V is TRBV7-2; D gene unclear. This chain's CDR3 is CASSFQVERSSGANVLTF. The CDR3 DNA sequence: TGTGCCAGCAGCTTCCAGGTCGAACGAAGCTCTGGGGCCAACGTCCTGACTTTC.